The 25 T cell receptor beta chains below all came from one sample that was sequenced in a study of patients and donors after allogeneic stem cell transplantation. Each CDR3 protein gets one entry after TCRdb re-called the RT-PCR reads with MiXCR. The sample shows about a million distinct CDR3 sequences, roughly 17% of them seen only once. Sequenced: blood, either unsorted or a sorted T cell fraction (not recorded which). These receptors were obtained from a human donor who was either an allogeneic HSCT recipient or a stem cell or donor lymphocyte infusion donor (not recorded which). It is not recorded whose cells these are; they may come from a transplant donor.

J is TRBJ2-1 and V is TRBV2; 9 nucleotides agree with TRBD2. This CDR3 region has 15 residues. CDR1 SNHLY and CDR2 FYNNEI come from the germline V gene. J lost 0 bases, V lost 9 bases, and 6 bases had no gene match. DNA of the CDR3: TGTGCCAGTTGTAGCGGGAGTAGCTCCTACAATGAGCAGTTCTTC. Translating gives CASCSGSSSYNEQFF.

The J gene is TRBJ1-1, the V gene TRBV29-1; the D gene is possibly TRBD1 (6 bases). Germline CDR1 is SQVTM and CDR2 is ANQGSEA. This CDR3 contains 15 residues. V gave up 6 bases and J gave up 5 bases, with 22 bases separating them. Here the CDR3 DNA reads TGCAGCGTCGCATTGCGCCCAACAGGGAAAACTGAAGCTTTCTTT. Translated, it gives CSVALRPTGKTEAFF. Combining the CDR3 with reference TRBV29-1 and TRBJ1-1 gives the whole variable domain SAVISQKPSRDICQRGTSLTIQCQVDSQVTMMFWYRQQPGQSLTLIATANQGSEATYESGFVIDKFPISRPNLTFSTLTVSNMSPEDSSIYLCSVALRPTGKTEAFFGQGTRLTVV.

This clonotype occurred a few times. The chain carries TRBV3-1 and TRBJ2-2; tentatively, D is TRBD1 (5 bases). This CDR3 has 14 amino acids. The germline V and J ends were trimmed by 2 bases and 4 bases, with 8 bases remaining between them. Germline-derived CDR1 and CDR2 are LGHDT and YNNKEL (reference sequence). The CDR3 loop is CASSQIDSTGELFF. The DNA of the CDR3 is TGTGCCAGCAGCCAAATAGACAGCACCGGGGAGCTGTTTTTT.

The V and J genes are TRBV14 and TRBJ2-3; D might be TRBD1 or TRBD2, each matching 6 bases. Germline values: CDR1 SGHDN, CDR2 FVKESK. The CDR3 runs 17 residues. V shed 0 bases and J shed 1 base, with 14 bases lying between them. In nucleotides, the CDR3 is TGTGCCAGCAGCCAAGATGGGGGGACACTTCGCACAGATACGCAGTATTTT. This encodes CASSQDGGTLRTDTQYF.

This clonotype was seen a few times. CDR3 region: CASSYELVWTGELFF. The CDR3 coding sequence is TGTGCCAGCAGTTACGAACTAGTTTGGACCGGGGAGCTGTTTTTT. The chain has TRBV6-2 or TRBV6-3 and TRBJ2-2, with D possibly matching TRBD2 (5 bases). Germline CDR1 and CDR2: MNHEY and SVGEGT. The CDR3 loop spans 15 amino acids. V gave up 2 bases and J gave up 5 bases, with 12 bases separating them.

This clonotype was seen ten or more times. CDR3: CATTRAGTSDTQYF. CDR3 DNA: TGTGCCACGACGAGAGCGGGGACATCAGATACGCAGTATTTT. The chain combines TRBV7-2 with TRBJ2-3; maybe TRBD2 (7 bases). Deletions cut 10 bases from V and 4 bases from J, with 18 bases between. In germline, CDR1 is SGHTA, CDR2 FQGNSA. CDR3 length: 14 amino acids.

The J gene is TRBJ2-5, the V gene TRBV20-1; 12 bases align to TRBD2. The ends lost 5 bases at V and 0 bases at J; junction bases unmatched: 10. The length of the CDR3 is 17 residues. The V gene's germline CDR1 is DFQATT and CDR2 SNEGSKA (reference sequence). CDR3 DNA sequence: TGCAGTGCTCAACTAGCGGGGGGATCCTTGTACCAAGAGACCCAGTACTTC. The encoded protein is CSAQLAGGSLYQETQYF.

This clonotype was counted once. V and J are TRBV28 and TRBJ2-3; 8 nucleotides align to TRBD2. The V gene's germline CDR1 is MDHEN and CDR2 SYDVKM. The CDR3 is 17 residues long. With 7 bases clipped from V and 3 bases from J, the junction kept 15 bases outside the gene matches. The chain's CDR3 is CASMTSVLGRPTDTQYF. For the CDR3, the DNA is TGTGCCAGCATGACTAGCGTTCTCGGGAGGCCGACAGATACGCAGTATTTT.

The chain uses TRBV28 and TRBJ2-1, with 11 bases matching TRBD2. J gave up 12 bases and V 6 bases, and 7 bases lay outside the gene matches. CDR3 length: 13 amino acids. Looked up from germline, CDR1 is MDHEN and CDR2 is SYDVKM. CDR3 amino acids: CASSPGLAGRQFF. CDR3 in DNA: TGTGCCAGCAGCCCTGGACTAGCGGGCAGGCAGTTCTTC.

This clonotype was observed a few times. This sequence joins TRBV7-2 and TRBJ1-3; tentatively, D is TRBD1 (5 bases). The CDR3 has 13 residues. V was clipped by 5 bases and J by 4 bases, with 9 bases between them. Germline V CDR1 and CDR2: SGHTA, FQGNSA. This CDR3 is CASSNRTGNTIYF. The DNA of the CDR3 is TGTGCCAGCAGCAACCGGACAGGAAACACCATATATTTT.

This clonotype has more than one count but fewer than ten. The chain joins TRBV7-2 to TRBJ2-7, with D possibly TRBD2 on 6 matching bases. CDR1 is SGHTA and CDR2 is FQGNSA in the germline V gene. Trimming shortened V by 4 bases and J by 3 bases, and 19 bases separated the two germline ends. This CDR3 has 16 residues. The CDR3 loop reads CASSSRPGTGFYEQYF. CDR3 in DNA: TGTGCCAGCAGCTCCCGCCCCGGGACTGGCTTCTACGAGCAGTACTTC.

This clonotype was seen a few times. The chain links TRBV7-8 to TRBJ1-2; D gene ambiguous. Germline V CDR1 and CDR2: SGHVS, FQNEAQ. V dropped 3 bases and J dropped 1 base, with 6 bases sitting between them. The length of the CDR3 is 13 residues. CDR3 amino acids: CASSFLDNYGYTF. The CDR3 coding sequence is TGTGCCAGCAGCTTCCTGGATAACTATGGCTACACCTTC. Complete variable domain (other parts from reference TRBV7-8 and TRBJ1-2): GAGVSQSPRYKVAKRGQDVALRCDPISGHVSLFWYQQALGQGPEFLTYFQNEAQLDKSGLPSDRFFAERPEGSVSTLKIQRTQQEDSAVYLCASSFLDNYGYTFGSGTRLTVV.

The chain is built from TRBV30 and TRBJ2-4, with no clear D. Germline CDR1 is GTSNPN and CDR2 is SVGIG (reference sequence). V lost 1 base, J lost 5 bases, and 9 bases lay in between. The CDR3 sequence is 13 residues long. DNA for the CDR3: TGTGCCTGGAGTGGTGTCAGCCAAAACATTCAGTACTTC. It translates to CAWSGVSQNIQYF.

The chain recombines TRBV20-1 with TRBJ2-4; no clear D gene. The V and J ends lost 6 bases and 9 bases respectively, with 15 bases between them. This CDR3 has 12 amino acids. Looked up from germline, CDR1 is DFQATT and CDR2 is SNEGSKA (reference sequence). The CDR3 bases are TGCAGTGCCGCGCCGCCCTCAAGCATTCAGTACTTC. Its protein is CSAAPPSSIQYF.

The chain uses TRBV20-1 and TRBJ2-1; D is unresolved. The germline CDR1 and CDR2 sequences are DFQATT and SNEGSKA (reference sequence). V lost 6 bases and J lost 7, with 7 bases in between. The length of the CDR3 is 10 residues. This chain's CDR3 is CSALWNEQFF. In DNA, the CDR3 is TGCAGTGCCCTCTGGAATGAGCAGTTCTTC.

The V call is TRBV5-1, the J call TRBJ1-1; perhaps TRBD1 as D (5 bases). Trimming pared 1 base from V and 4 bases from J, leaving 11 bases between. Germline values: CDR1 SGHRS, CDR2 YFSETQ. CDR3 length: 14 residues. The CDR3 loop reads CASSLWGSGTEAFF. DNA of the CDR3: TGCGCCAGCAGCTTGTGGGGCTCAGGCACTGAAGCTTTCTTT.

The rearrangement joins TRBV7-2 to TRBJ2-7; TRBD2 agrees at 9 bases. After removal of 2 bases from V and 4 bases from J, the junction contained 6 bases not matched to a gene. The CDR3 has 15 amino acids. Germline lookup yields CDR1 SGHTA and CDR2 FQGNSA. The CDR3 region is CASSLTASGVYEQYF. The CDR3 DNA follows: TGTGCCAGCAGCTTAACCGCTAGCGGGGTTTACGAGCAGTACTTC.

The chain is built from TRBV5-1 and TRBJ1-2; a weak D match, TRBD1 (5 bases). V lost 2 bases and J 8 bases, leaving 16 bases between the germline ends. In germline, CDR1 is SGHRS, CDR2 YFSETQ. CDR3 length: 14 amino acids. The CDR3 reads CASSFRREGAGYTF. In nucleotides, the CDR3 is TGCGCCAGCAGCTTTAGACGGGAAGGGGCCGGCTACACCTTC.

Of note for this clonotype: The junction departs from germline at one end; a sequencing error may be responsible. The chain links TRBV5-1 to TRBJ2-7; D perhaps matches TRBD2 (5 bases). Germline V CDR1 and CDR2: SGHRS, YFSETQ. This CDR3 has 8 amino acids. This chain's CDR3 is CPAALAHF. CDR3 DNA sequence: TGCCCAGCGGCTCTGGCGCACTTC.

The chain joins TRBV19 to TRBJ2-7, with TRBD1 identical over 8 bases. This CDR3 spans 13 amino acids. Germline V CDR1 and CDR2: LNHDA, SQIVND (reference sequence). Trimming at V came to 2 bases and at J to 5 bases, leaving 2 bases not matched to a gene. CDR3 sequence (DNA): TGTGCCAGTAGTATACAGGGGGCGAACGAGCAGTACTTC. Translating it yields CASSIQGANEQYF.

This clonotype was seen a few times. The conserved phenylalanine or tryptophan normally closing the CDR3 is absent here, so this likely arose from a read error. It is unclear where the CDR3 begins or ends on the DNA, so no DNA is shown, and the CDR3 is as TCRdb lists it. This sequence joins TRBV9 and TRBJ2-5; TRBD2, as called in the table, went unchecked against the DNA. 11 amino acids form the CDR3, both terminal residues included. The germline CDR1 and CDR2 sequences are SGDLS and YYNGEE. CDR3: CASSVVGEGPP.

The rearrangement uses TRBV24-1 and TRBJ1-1, with D maybe TRBD1 (6 bases). The CDR3 is 14 amino acids. The V end was cut by 4 bases, the J end by 4 bases, with 12 bases between. CDR1 is KGHDR, CDR2 SFDVKD, per germline. The CDR3 reads CATSERGGTTEAFF. The CDR3 DNA reads as TGTGCCACCAGTGAGAGGGGGGGTACCACTGAAGCTTTCTTT.

There are a few counts of this clonotype. The V gene is TRBV20-1, the J gene TRBJ2-4; TRBD2 is a possible D gene (6 bases). In germline, CDR1 is DFQATT, CDR2 SNEGSKA (reference sequence). The CDR3 is 16 amino acids. V lost 1 base, J lost 0 bases, and 13 bases lay in between. The DNA of the CDR3 is TGCAGTGCTAGAGGGAGGGCGGGTCGAGCCAAAAACATTCAGTACTTC. It translates to CSARGRAGRAKNIQYF.

This clonotype turned up a few times. The V and J genes are TRBV5-6 and TRBJ2-3, with TRBD1 identical over 7 bases. In germline, CDR1 is SGHDT, CDR2 YYEEEE. This CDR3 spans 14 amino acids. The J segment lost 1 base and the V segment lost 4 bases, leaving 3 bases of the junction unmatched. In nucleotides, the CDR3 is TGTGCCAGCAGCGCGGACAGGCGCACAGATACGCAGTATTTT. Protein product: CASSADRRTDTQYF. The entire variable domain, with the rest obtained from reference TRBV5-6 and TRBJ2-3, is as follows: DAGVTQSPTHLIKTRGQQVTLRCSPKSGHDTVSWYQQALGQGPQFIFQYYEEEERQRGNFPDRFSGHQFPNYSSELNVNALLLGDSALYLCASSADRRTDTQYFGPGTRLTVL.

This clonotype has only a few counts. This chain uses TRBV10-3 with TRBJ2-3; 10 bases are shared with TRBD1. This CDR3 has 15 residues. V gave up 4 bases and J gave up 3 bases; unmatched junction bases: 4. Germline V CDR1 and CDR2: ENHRY, SYGVKD. The CDR3 sequence: CAISVGQGITDTQYF. The CDR3 DNA is TGTGCCATCAGTGTGGGACAGGGGATTACAGATACGCAGTATTTT.